The 29 T cell receptor beta chains presented below share a single source sample, sequenced in a study of Graves' ophthalmopathy and Graves' hyperthyroidism (dated by TCRdb to 2017 to 2018). Sequencing used an Illumina HiSeq 2000. For repertoire sequencing, the TCR beta CDR3 regions were amplified from RNA transcripts. The first round was an RT-PCR using HTBI primers with the Qiagen OneStep RT-PCR kit, and this first round was followed by a second-round multiplex PCR, then size selection and purification. Using fastp trimming at Q25 and MiXCR clonotype assembly, TCRdb reanalyzed the public sequencing data and kept in-frame beta chains. Each record represents a unique CDR3 protein, reported with the most common genes and DNA among its rows. In all, the sample holds around 1.1 million distinct CDR3 sequences, and around a third of those were seen once. 11% of the sample rests with the top ten. The sample taken for sequencing was peripheral blood or thyroid tissue (not recorded which). These receptor sequences come from an adult man with Graves' hyperthyroidism.

Comment on this clonotype: This may be a read error, as it is one base from a much larger clone. V and J are TRBV7-9 and TRBJ1-5; a possible D gene is TRBD1 (5 bases). The CDR3 is made up of 16 amino acids. The germline V gene has CDR1 SEHNR and CDR2 FQNEAQ (reference sequence). CDR3 region: CASSLARGSGNQPQPF. In nucleotides, the CDR3 is TGTGCCAGCAGCTTAGCGAGGGGAAGCGGGAATCAGCCCCAGCCTTTT.

The chain joins TRBV2 to TRBJ2-7; TRBD2 matches 11 bases. The CDR3 covers 14 residues. The junction had 4 bases not matched to a gene; V was cut back by 5 bases and J by 4 bases. Germline-derived CDR1 and CDR2 are SNHLY and FYNNEI. CDR3 sequence: CASSQLAGDYEQYF. The CDR3 DNA sequence: TGTGCCAGCAGTCAACTAGCGGGAGATTACGAGCAGTACTTC.

This clonotype was observed many times. The chain joins TRBV10-3 to TRBJ2-5, with a tentative D call TRBD1 (6 bases). The CDR3 has 12 amino acids. Trimming took off 3 bases at V and 5 bases at J, with 7 bases between the two ends. Per germline, CDR1 ENHRY and CDR2 SYGVKD. The CDR3 coding sequence is TGTGCCATCAGTGATGGGGGCGAGACCCAGTACTTC. Its translation: CAISDGGETQYF.

The V call is TRBV10-3, the J call TRBJ1-2, with a weak D call TRBD1 (5 bases). This CDR3 has 15 amino acids. CDR1 and CDR2 from the germline V gene are ENHRY and SYGVKD. V was pared by 10 bases and J by 0 bases, with 18 bases between. CDR3 sequence: CASGGGEETNYGYTF. CDR3 sequence (DNA): TGTGCCAGCGGGGGGGGGGAAGAGACTAACTATGGCTACACCTTC.

This clonotype was seen at least ten times. This chain joins TRBV20-1 and TRBJ2-7; maybe TRBD1 (6 bases). The CDR3 totals 13 residues. Germline-derived CDR1 and CDR2 are DFQATT and SNEGSKA (reference sequence). Trimming stripped 6 bases from V and 2 bases from J, with 14 bases between. Here the CDR3 DNA reads TGCAGTGCCTCGGACAGAACGACCTACGAGCAGTACTTC. This sequence encodes CSASDRTTYEQYF.

This clonotype showed up just a few times. The J gene is TRBJ1-1, the V gene TRBV12-3 or TRBV12-4; D gene uncertain. CDR3 length: 19 amino acids. Trimming removed 7 bases from V and 3 bases from J, with 30 bases in between. DNA for the CDR3: TGTGCCAGCACGGATTTAAGGAGGGTAAGGGCGTTCGACCACACTGAAGCTTTCTTT. Translation gives CASTDLRRVRAFDHTEAFF.

This clonotype was picked up many times. This chain uses TRBV20-1 with TRBJ2-2; the D call may be TRBD1 or TRBD2 (5 bases each). The V gene lost 5 bases and the J gene lost 6 bases, with 13 bases spanning the gap. The V gene's germline CDR1 is DFQATT and CDR2 SNEGSKA (reference sequence). There are 13 residues in the CDR3. CDR3 DNA sequence: TGCAGTGCTGCCGGTTTGGGGGCCGGGGAGCTGTTTTTT. Its translation: CSAAGLGAGELFF.

In its sample, this clonotype was seen many times. The V and J genes are TRBV6-4 and TRBJ2-6, with D uncertain. V dropped 4 bases and J dropped 4 bases, with 11 bases sitting between them. The CDR3 sequence is 15 residues long. Germline V gene sequence: CDR1 MRHNA, CDR2 SNTAGT. For the CDR3, the DNA is TGTGCCAGCAGTGTCAATGGGCACGGGGCCAACGTCCTGACTTTC. The encoded protein is CASSVNGHGANVLTF.

Turning to this clonotype: The junction shows a germline mismatch at one end, possibly a read error. The J gene is TRBJ2-2, the V gene TRBV4-3; no firm D call. Germline CDR1 LGHNA, CDR2 YSLEER. CDR3 length: 15 residues. The CDR3 bases are TGCGCCAGCAGCCAAGGGTCTGTGAACACTGGGGAGCTGTTTTTT. This gives the protein CASSQGSVNTGELFF.

This clonotype was detected only once. The chain employs TRBV29-1 and TRBJ2-7, with 15 bases fitting TRBD2. CDR1 is SQVTM, CDR2 ANQGSEA, per germline. CDR3 length: 15 amino acids. With 6 bases clipped from V and 6 bases from J, the junction kept 9 bases outside the gene matches. CDR3 DNA: TGCAGCGTCGTGGGACTAGCGGGAGGCTTTTCCGAGCAGTACTTC. The encoded protein is CSVVGLAGGFSEQYF.

The rearrangement joins TRBV6-2 or TRBV6-3 to TRBJ2-7, with 9 bases matching TRBD2. Germline values: CDR1 MNHEY, CDR2 SVGEGT. This CDR3 has 15 residues. J lost 1 base, V lost 2 bases, and 3 bases had no gene match. The CDR3 sequence is CASSYVREGSYEQYF. CDR3 bases: TGTGCCAGCAGTTACGTGCGGGAGGGGTCCTACGAGCAGTACTTC.

V and J are TRBV24-1 and TRBJ2-1, with D unclear. This CDR3 comprises 15 residues. Germline V gene sequence: CDR1 KGHDR, CDR2 SFDVKD. Between the trimmed V and J ends, which lost 2 bases and 3 bases, there was a span of 10 bases. The CDR3 DNA follows: TGTGCCACCAGTGATTCTGCGCGTGGCTACAATGAGCAGTTCTTC. This encodes CATSDSARGYNEQFF.

This clonotype has a single count. One end of the junction varies from germline; a read error may be responsible. The J gene is TRBJ2-2, the V gene TRBV20-1, with D possibly matching TRBD2 (6 bases). Germline V gives CDR1 DFQATT, CDR2 SNEGSKA (reference sequence). The CDR3 runs 13 residues. The chain's CDR3 is CSASGVFAGGLFF. CDR3 nucleotides: TGCAGTGCTTCCGGGGTTTTCGCCGGGGGGCTGTTTTTT.

This clonotype was seen only a few times. The rearrangement joins TRBV9 to TRBJ2-7; TRBD1 might be the D (6 bases). This CDR3 spans 15 amino acids. Germline-derived CDR1 and CDR2 are SGDLS and YYNGEE. V lost 5 bases and J 0 bases, leaving 15 bases between the germline ends. This chain's CDR3 is CASSPDRSSSYEQYF. CDR3 coding DNA: TGTGCCAGCAGTCCCGACAGGTCGAGCTCCTACGAGCAGTACTTC.

This clonotype was seen just once. The CDR3 here is CSVAGGFETQYF. DNA of the CDR3: TGCAGCGTTGCTGGGGGTTTCGAGACCCAGTACTTC. The chain joins TRBV29-1 to TRBJ2-5; D possibly uses TRBD1 or TRBD2 (5 bases each). This CDR3 has 12 amino acids. Trimming left V 4 bases short and J 5 bases short, with 11 bases between. Germline V lookup: CDR1 SQVTM, CDR2 ANQGSEA.

This clonotype was detected many times. The chain is built from TRBV5-8 and TRBJ1-1; D call uncertain. Trimming removed 2 bases from V and 8 bases from J, with 16 bases in between. The CDR3 runs 14 residues. Germline CDR1 reads SGHTS; CDR2 reads YDEGEE. The DNA for the CDR3 is TGTGCCAGCAGCTTACCCCGGACCAATGGGGAAGCTTTCTTT. Its translation: CASSLPRTNGEAFF. The full variable domain, rest sourced from reference TRBV5-8 and TRBJ1-1, is EAGVTQSPTHLIKTRGQQATLRCSPISGHTSVYWYQQALGLGLQFLLWYDEGEERNRGNFPPRFSGRQFPNYSSELNVNALELEDSALYLCASSLPRTNGEAFFGQGTRLTVV.

In its sample, this clonotype was seen many times. The rearrangement uses TRBV2 and TRBJ1-5; 9 nucleotides match TRBD1. The germline gives CDR1 SNHLY, CDR2 FYNNEI. The CDR3 consists of 14 residues. Trimming at V came to 8 bases and at J to 7 bases, leaving 9 bases not matched to a gene. CDR3 in DNA: TGTGCCAGCGGGCAGGGACAGGGACGGCAGCCCCAGCATTTT. Translated, it gives CASGQGQGRQPQHF.

The gene calls are TRBV6-5 and TRBJ2-7, with D perhaps TRBD1 (6 bases). The CDR3 has 17 residues. V was clipped by 4 bases and J by 3 bases, with 22 bases between them. Germline V gene lookup returns CDR1 MNHEY and CDR2 SVGAGI. The CDR3 DNA reads as TGTGCCAGCAGTTCCTCAATAGGACAGCGACCCCACTACGAGCAGTACTTC. Encoded protein: CASSSSIGQRPHYEQYF.

The chain combines TRBV10-3 with TRBJ2-7; possibly TRBD1 or TRBD2 for D (5 bases each). V gave up 5 bases and J gave up 7 bases, with 18 bases separating them. Germline V gene lookup returns CDR1 ENHRY and CDR2 SYGVKD. The CDR3 runs to 14 residues. CDR3 bases: TGTGCCATCAGTTACGGGACCGGGGCGGGTGAGCAGTACTTC. Amino acid sequence: CAISYGTGAGEQYF.

The CDR3: CASSQDRDKSYEQYF. The CDR3 DNA sequence: TGCGCCAGCAGCCAAGACCGGGACAAGTCCTACGAGCAGTACTTC. V is TRBV4-3 and J is TRBJ2-7; TRBD1 is a possible D gene (6 bases). The CDR3 extends over 15 amino acids. V lost 0 bases to trimming and J lost 1 base, with 10 bases between them. Germline V gene data show CDR1 as LGHNA and CDR2 as YSLEER.

This sequence joins TRBV10-3 and TRBJ2-3; no reliable D call. The CDR3 spans 12 residues. Germline V gene lookup returns CDR1 ENHRY and CDR2 SYGVKD. Trimming removed 7 bases from V and 4 bases from J, with 9 bases in between. CDR3 bases: TGTGCCATCACCGAGGATGCAGATACGCAGTATTTT. This sequence encodes CAITEDADTQYF.

In this sample, this clonotype turned up many times. The genes are TRBV15 and TRBJ1-2; D is undetermined. V was pared by 4 bases and J by 2 bases, with 20 bases between. The CDR3 totals 17 residues. Germline V gives CDR1 LNHNV, CDR2 YYDKDF (reference sequence). The CDR3: CATSILNQSEENYGYTF. The CDR3 nucleotides are TGTGCCACCAGCATTTTAAACCAGTCGGAAGAAAACTATGGCTACACCTTC.

V is TRBV20-1 and J is TRBJ2-5, with 11 bases aligning to TRBD1. Looked up from germline, CDR1 is DFQATT and CDR2 is SNEGSKA (reference sequence). The CDR3 extends over 12 amino acids. CDR3 region: CRGTGGQETQYF. DNA of the CDR3: TGCAGGGGGACAGGGGGCCAAGAGACCCAGTACTTC.

As to this clonotype: The junction does not match germline at one end; this may be a read error. This chain links TRBV29-1 with TRBJ2-5; the D is unclear. The CDR3 is 13 amino acids. CDR1 and CDR2 (germline): SQVTM, ANQGSEA. The CDR3 sequence: CSVEDREAETRYF. CDR3 in DNA: TGCAGCGTTGAAGATCGAGAAGCAGAGACCCGGTACTTC.

About this clonotype itself: Since no conserved phenylalanine or tryptophan closes the CDR3, a read error is the likely cause. CDR3 nucleotide sequence: TGTGCCAGCAGTGGATCGACATCGGCGGGAGAAGCTTTCCTT. Translating gives CASSGSTSAGEAFL. This chain joins TRBV6-5 and TRBJ1-1; D call uncertain. Germline V gives CDR1 MNHEY, CDR2 SVGAGI. This CDR3 comprises 14 residues. V lost 5 bases, J lost 8 bases, and 18 bases lay in between.

The chain has TRBV11-1 and TRBJ2-7; a possible D gene is TRBD2 (5 bases). Germline CDR1 reads SGHAT; CDR2 reads FQDESV (reference sequence). V lost 1 base, J lost 1 base, and 14 bases lay in between. The CDR3 has 16 residues. This CDR3 reads CASSLEMASSSYEQYF. The CDR3 DNA follows: TGTGCCAGCAGCTTAGAGATGGCTAGCTCTTCCTACGAGCAGTACTTC.

This clonotype has at least ten counts. The rearrangement uses TRBV2 and TRBJ1-6; D not resolved. The V end was cut by 0 bases, the J end by 7 bases, with 7 bases between. Per the germline V gene, CDR1 is SNHLY and CDR2 is FYNNEI. The CDR3 has 14 amino acids. Written as DNA, the CDR3 is TGTGCCAGCAGTGAAGCAAATCAGAATTCACCCCTCCACTTT. Its translation: CASSEANQNSPLHF.

The chain is built from TRBV6-5 and TRBJ1-6; D gene uncertain. Germline V gene sequence: CDR1 MNHEY, CDR2 SVGAGI. V shed 0 bases and J shed 13 bases, with 16 bases lying between them. The CDR3 extends over 15 amino acids. This chain's CDR3 is CASSYSGNTGDPLHF. CDR3 nucleotide sequence: TGTGCCAGCAGTTACTCGGGAAATACGGGAGACCCCCTCCACTTT.

The chain is built from TRBV12-3 or TRBV12-4 and TRBJ1-1; D is undetermined. The CDR3 runs 13 residues. V dropped 3 bases and J dropped 5 bases, with 10 bases sitting between them. CDR3 nucleotides: TGTGCCAGCAGTTTGGGGTTCGAGACTGAAGCTTTCTTT. Translation: CASSLGFETEAFF.